This entry lists 18 T cell receptor beta chains sequenced from one sample in a study of Tregs in tolerant kidney transplant recipients. Assay: immunoSEQ multiplex PCR; the TCRdb copy retains only in-frame clones and omits some. The sample has over 45,000 clones. The sequences come from CD4+ T cells from blood, collected before the transplant. All receptors come from a human donor who received a combined kidney and bone marrow transplant.

A note on this clone: From the germline J gene comes the end of the CDR3, since the read stops 3 residues before it. V gene TRBV19 combines with J gene TRBJ2-3, with 9 bases that match TRBD1. From germline, CDR1 is LNHDA and CDR2 SQIVND (reference sequence). CDR3 length: 14 residues. V trimming: 5 bases; J trimming: 4 bases; junction bases outside the gene matches: 4. The CDR3 protein is CASSDRGKADTQYF. CDR3 DNA (partial): TGTGCCAGTAGTGACAGGGGGAAGGCAGATACG.

About this clone: The CDR3 goes on 3 residues after the read ends, and that part is filled in from the germline J gene. J is TRBJ2-5 and V is TRBV7-9; D not resolved. V was cut by 4 bases and J by 1 base, with 13 bases left in between. CDR1 is SEHNR and CDR2 is FQNEAQ in the germline V gene (reference sequence). The CDR3 covers 15 residues. Partial CDR3 DNA: TGTGCCAGCAGCTCCGTCGAGCGAAGCCAAGAGACC. Translated, it gives CASSSVERSQET. The CDR3 in its entirety is CASSSVERSQETQYF.

A note on this clone: The read stops 3 residues short of the end of the CDR3; the missing end is completed from the germline J gene. The chain has TRBV19 and TRBJ1-5, with unresolved D. Germline loops: CDR1 LNHDA, CDR2 SQIVND (reference sequence). The CDR3 extends over 13 amino acids. V lost 4 bases and J 7 bases, leaving 11 bases between the germline ends. The CDR3 is CASSSRGGQPQHF. The CDR3 DNA, read in part, is TGTGCCAGTAGTAGCCGCGGTGGGCAGCCC.

As to this clone: The CDR3 goes on 3 residues after the read ends, and that part is filled in from the germline J gene. The J gene is TRBJ1-1, the V gene TRBV7-3, with TRBD1 as a possible D gene (5 bases). The CDR3 length is 13 residues. V lost 6 bases and J 3 bases, leaving 11 bases between the germline ends. CDR1 and CDR2 (germline): SGHTA, FQGTGA. Partial CDR3 DNA: TGTGCCAGCAGTCGGGACTCGGACACTGAA. Translated, it gives CASSRDSDTE. The whole CDR3 reads CASSRDSDTEAFF.

Of note for this clone: Read coverage stops 3 residues before the CDR3 terminus; the germline J gene supplies the remainder. The chain links TRBV20-1 to TRBJ2-3; either TRBD1 or TRBD2 may supply D (6 bases each). The CDR3 spans 15 residues. V was cut by 5 bases and J by 5 bases, with 20 bases left in between. Germline CDR1 reads DFQATT; CDR2 reads SNEGSKA (reference sequence). The CDR3 bases that were read are TGCAGTGCTGGAGGGCCTGGGGGCCTGTTAGATACG. As protein: CSAGGPGGLLDT. The whole CDR3 is CSAGGPGGLLDTQYF.

As concerns this clone: The read ends 3 residues shy of where the CDR3 ends; the end is completed using the germline J gene. This rearrangement joins TRBV19 to TRBJ2-7, with D maybe TRBD1 (5 bases). V was trimmed by 5 bases and J by 2 bases, leaving 16 bases between them. This CDR3 is built from 15 residues. CDR1 and CDR2 from the germline V gene are LNHDA and SQIVND (reference sequence). This CDR3 is CASSSMSKGPYEQYF. CDR3 DNA, as far as it was read: TGTGCCAGTAGTTCAATGAGCAAGGGGCCCTACGAG.

As for this clone: Read sequence stops 3 residues before the CDR3 end, and the germline J gene provides the missing end. The rearrangement links TRBV28 to TRBJ1-3; D is undetermined. V was cut by 3 bases and J by 2 bases, with 14 bases left in between. This CDR3 is 16 amino acids long. The germline V gene has CDR1 MDHEN and CDR2 SYDVKM. The CDR3 loop reads CASSFSYGLTGNTIYF. The CDR3 bases that were read are TGTGCCAGCAGTTTTTCCTACGGACTTACTGGAAACACC.

A remark on this clone: Read data end 3 residues before the CDR3 end; the end is taken from the germline J gene. The chain combines TRBV20-1 with TRBJ2-7; 12 bases are shared with TRBD2. CDR1 and CDR2 from the germline V gene are DFQATT and SNEGSKA (reference sequence). V lost 6 bases, J lost 2 bases, and 8 bases stayed unmatched. The CDR3 totals 15 residues. The CDR3: CSASTRTSGAYEQYF. CDR3 DNA, as far as it was read: TGCAGTGCCTCTACCCGGACTAGCGGGGCCTACGAG.

The CDR3 protein is CAWSTGEGRYEQYF. Incomplete CDR3 DNA: TGTGCCTGGAGTACGGGGGAGGGCCGCTACGAG. J is TRBJ2-7 and V is TRBV30; 7 nucleotides agree with TRBD2. Sequencing ends 3 residues short of the CDR3 end; the germline J gene provides the rest. J lost 3 bases, V lost 2 bases, and 7 bases had no gene match. Germline V lookup: CDR1 GTSNPN, CDR2 SVGIG (reference sequence). CDR3 length: 14 residues.

Turning to this clone: Read sequence stops 3 residues before the CDR3 end, and the germline J gene provides the missing end. V and J are TRBV29-1 and TRBJ1-2; 8 nucleotides line up with TRBD1. CDR3 length equals 13 residues. CDR1 is SQVTM and CDR2 is ANQGSEA in the germline V gene. V shed 0 bases and J 4 bases; nucleotides not matched to a gene: 1. This CDR3 reads CSVEEGQAYGYTF. Partial CDR3 DNA: TGCAGCGTTGAAGAGGGACAGGCCTATGGC.

As to this clone: The read ends 3 residues before the CDR3 terminus; that terminus is restored from the germline J gene. The gene calls are TRBV7-9 and TRBJ2-1; 7 bases map to TRBD1. There are 15 residues in the CDR3. Germline CDR1 reads SEHNR; CDR2 reads FQNEAQ (reference sequence). V lost 2 bases and J lost 9; bases outside the gene matches: 10. The DNA read from the CDR3 is TGTGCCAGCAGCTTATCTAGACAGGGTCCCGCTGAG. Protein product: CASSLSRQGPAE. The entire CDR3 protein reads CASSLSRQGPAEQFF.

A remark on this clone: The DNA ends 3 residues before the CDR3 does, and the rest of the CDR3 is filled in from the germline J gene. This chain links TRBV20-1 with TRBJ2-7; maybe TRBD1 (6 bases). This CDR3 spans 12 amino acids. V dropped 6 bases and J dropped 5 bases, with 14 bases sitting between them. Germline V gene data show CDR1 as DFQATT and CDR2 as SNEGSKA (reference sequence). CDR3 DNA (partial): TGCAGTGCCCCGGGACAAGCAAACGAG. Translated, it gives CSAPGQANE. The whole CDR3 is CSAPGQANEQYF.

Regarding this clone: The CDR3 end is not reached by the read, which stops 3 residues before it; the germline J gene fills it in. The V call is TRBV19, the J call TRBJ2-3, with TRBD2 matching over 12 bases. In germline, CDR1 is LNHDA, CDR2 SQIVND (reference sequence). The junction had 11 bases not matched to a gene; V was cut back by 6 bases and J by 7 bases. This CDR3 has 16 residues. The CDR3 here is CASSPQWTSGAYTQYF. Incomplete CDR3 DNA: TGTGCCAGTAGCCCACAATGGACTAGCGGGGCTTATACG. The whole variable domain, filled in from reference TRBV19 and TRBJ2-3, reads DGGITQSPKYLFRKEGQNVTLSCEQNLNHDAMYWYRQDPGQGLRLIYYSQIVNDFQKGDIAEGYSVSREKKESFPLTVTSAQKNPTAFYLCASSPQWTSGAYTQYFGPGTRLTVL.

A note on this clone: The CDR3 end is not reached by the read, which stops 3 residues before it; the germline J gene fills it in. V gene TRBV6-4 combines with J gene TRBJ2-7, with D unclear. Germline assignment: CDR1 MRHNA and CDR2 SNTAGT. The CDR3 runs 11 residues. The germline V and J ends were trimmed by 6 bases and 3 bases, with 6 bases remaining between them. CDR3 region: CASRQIYEQYF. The covered CDR3 bases are TGTGCCAGCAGACAGATCTACGAG.

Details on this clone: The read stops 3 residues short of the end of the CDR3; the missing end is completed from the germline J gene. The chain is built from TRBV2 and TRBJ2-1; tentative D call: TRBD1 (6 bases). V was shortened by 6 bases and J by 1 base, with 16 bases between the two germline ends. Per the germline V gene, CDR1 is SNHLY and CDR2 is FYNNEI. This CDR3 has 16 amino acids. Here the CDR3 reads CASRPLQGLSYNEQFF. The sequenced part of the CDR3 DNA is TGTGCCAGCAGGCCTTTACAGGGTTTGTCCTACAATGAG.

About this clone: The CDR3 end lies 3 residues beyond the end of the read and is filled in from the germline J gene. The V call is TRBV18, the J call TRBJ1-2; no definite D call. The CDR3 covers 13 residues. V was trimmed by 2 bases and J by 6 bases, leaving 10 bases between them. Germline loops: CDR1 KGHSH, CDR2 LQKENI. This CDR3 reads CASSPFTEDGYTF. CDR3 bases read: TGTGCCAGCTCACCATTTACAGAGGATGGC.

Partial CDR3 DNA: TGTGCCAGCAGACCCGACAGGGGGCCCTACAATGAG. Its translation is CASRPDRGPYNE. The whole CDR3 sequence reads CASRPDRGPYNEQFF. The chain is built from TRBV2 and TRBJ2-1; TRBD1 aligns across 10 bases. The CDR3 end is not reached by the read, which stops 3 residues before it; the germline J gene fills it in. Trimming took 6 bases from V and 2 from J; bases not matched to a gene: 4. Germline lookup yields CDR1 SNHLY and CDR2 FYNNEI. The CDR3 spans 15 residues. The entire variable domain, with the rest obtained from reference TRBV2 and TRBJ2-1, is as follows: EPEVTQTPSHQVTQMGQEVILRCVPISNHLYFYWYRQILGQKVEFLVSFYNNEISEKSEIFDDQFSVERPDGSNFTLKIRSTKLEDSAMYFCASRPDRGPYNEQFFGPGTRLTVL.

In the case of this clone: The read comes to an end 3 residues before the CDR3 does, leaving the germline J gene to fill in the end. The rearrangement links TRBV7-3 to TRBJ2-7; D possibly corresponds to TRBD1 (6 bases). CDR1 and CDR2 from the germline V gene are SGHTA and FQGTGA. Between the trimmed V and J ends, which lost 5 bases and 1 base, there was a span of 12 bases. The CDR3 totals 14 residues. CDR3 protein: CASSPGHQSYEQYF. The sequenced part of the CDR3 DNA is TGTGCCAGCAGCCCGGGACACCAGTCCTACGAG.